One and the same sample provided the 31 T cell receptor beta chains below, sequenced in a study of cytomegalovirus exposure and HLA in healthy donors. TCRdb's table, derived via immunoSEQ multiplex PCR, lists solely in-frame clones and lacks some. The sample records about 220,000 clones, about 93% being singletons. What was sequenced was PBMCs. These TCRs come from a young woman in good health and CMV-seronegative.

The V call is TRBV7-6, the J call TRBJ1-4; TRBD1 aligns across 9 bases. V lost 5 bases and J lost 7; bases outside the gene matches: 5. Germline V lookup: CDR1 SGHVS, CDR2 FNYEAQ. The CDR3 runs to 14 residues. The CDR3 DNA is TGTGCCAGCAGCCTAACAGGGGGCGGTGAAAAACTGTTTTTT. This gives the protein CASSLTGGGEKLFF.

This chain joins TRBV2 and TRBJ2-4, with 7 bases aligning to TRBD2. This CDR3 comprises 16 residues. V trimming: 10 bases; J trimming: 0 bases; junction bases outside the gene matches: 12. The germline gives CDR1 SNHLY, CDR2 FYNNEI. CDR3 DNA: TGTGCCACCCACCCTAGCGGTGAATTAGCCAAAAACATTCAGTACTTC. Its translation is CATHPSGELAKNIQYF. Full variable domain (missing parts from reference TRBV2 and TRBJ2-4): EPEVTQTPSHQVTQMGQEVILRCVPISNHLYFYWYRQILGQKVEFLVSFYNNEISEKSEIFDDQFSVERPDGSNFTLKIRSTKLEDSAMYFCATHPSGELAKNIQYFGAGTRLSVL.

This chain uses TRBV5-8 with TRBJ1-1; D is possibly TRBD1 (6 bases). V was shortened by 4 bases and J by 11 bases, with 15 bases between the two germline ends. This CDR3 has 12 amino acids. Germline CDR1 reads SGHTS; CDR2 reads YDEGEE. CDR3 in amino acids: CASSGMRGMAFF. DNA for the CDR3: TGTGCCAGCAGCGGGATGAGGGGGATGGCTTTCTTT.

The chain carries TRBV7-8 and TRBJ2-1, with TRBD1 identical over 8 bases. The CDR3 length is 14 residues. Looked up from germline, CDR1 is SGHVS and CDR2 is FQNEAQ. V shed 5 bases and J 4 bases; nucleotides not matched to a gene: 4. CDR3 DNA sequence: TGTGCCAGCAGCCAGGGGGCCGATTACAATGAGCAGTTCTTC. The encoded protein is CASSQGADYNEQFF.

The chain couples TRBV7-9 to TRBJ2-3; D is possibly TRBD2 (6 bases). Per the germline V gene, CDR1 is SEHNR and CDR2 is FQNEAQ (reference sequence). The CDR3 has 16 residues. V lost 1 base, J lost 1 base, and 12 bases lay in between. In nucleotides, the CDR3 is TGTGCCAGCAGCTTAGTTGGGGGGACCGGCACAGATACGCAGTATTTT. It yields the protein CASSLVGGTGTDTQYF.

The chain links TRBV11-2 to TRBJ1-1, with D unclear. V was clipped by 0 bases and J by 0 bases, with 5 bases between them. The germline gives CDR1 SGHAT, CDR2 FQNNGV. There are 14 residues in the CDR3. The CDR3 spells CASSLDTMNTEAFF. The DNA for the CDR3 is TGTGCCAGCAGCTTAGACACTATGAACACTGAAGCTTTCTTT.

The CDR3 bases are TGCAGCGTTGAGCAGGGTATCGCAGATACGCAGTATTTT. It encodes CSVEQGIADTQYF. The V call is TRBV29-1, the J call TRBJ2-3, with D maybe TRBD1 (5 bases). Trimming removed 3 bases at V and 4 bases at J, with 11 bases between. Germline lookup yields CDR1 SQVTM and CDR2 ANQGSEA. This CDR3 is built from 13 residues.

This clone showed up just once. The V gene is TRBV29-1, the J gene TRBJ1-1; TRBD1 matches 7 bases. This CDR3 is 14 amino acids long. Germline lookup yields CDR1 SQVTM and CDR2 ANQGSEA. V lost 4 bases and J lost 5; bases outside the gene matches: 10. In DNA, the CDR3 is TGCAGCGTTGTTGGTCGACAGGGTAGTACTGAAGCTTTCTTT. Encoded protein: CSVVGRQGSTEAFF.

V and J are TRBV6-1 and TRBJ2-7, with D perhaps TRBD1 (7 bases). CDR1 MNHNS and CDR2 SASEGT come from the germline V gene. V was pared by 0 bases and J by 2 bases, with 20 bases between. The CDR3 loop spans 18 amino acids. The CDR3 here is CASSEALQGRTGAYEQYF. The CDR3 DNA reads TGTGCCAGCAGTGAAGCCCTACAGGGGAGGACTGGAGCCTACGAGCAGTACTTC.

The chain is built from TRBV19 and TRBJ1-5; TRBD1 is a possible D gene (6 bases). The CDR3 totals 13 residues. V was trimmed by 8 bases and J by 0 bases, leaving 8 bases between them. Germline V gene sequence: CDR1 LNHDA, CDR2 SQIVND (reference sequence). The CDR3 nucleotides are TGTGCCAGTCAGGACAGTAGCAATCAGCCCCAGCATTTT. This encodes CASQDSSNQPQHF.

A few counts support this clone. The chain has TRBV19 and TRBJ2-1; D possibly corresponds to TRBD2 (5 bases). CDR1 is LNHDA, CDR2 SQIVND, per germline (reference sequence). V lost 3 bases, J lost 4 bases, and 7 bases lay in between. The CDR3 totals 13 residues. CDR3 coding DNA: TGTGCCAGTAGTATGGGCGGGTACAATGAGCAGTTCTTC. Translating gives CASSMGGYNEQFF.

The rearrangement joins TRBV9 to TRBJ2-1; TRBD2 agrees at 9 bases. CDR1 and CDR2 (germline): SGDLS, YYNGEE. This CDR3 is 15 amino acids long. V dropped 2 bases and J dropped 2; count of bases not matched to a gene: 2. The CDR3 spells CASSVSSGTYNEQFF. DNA for the CDR3: TGTGCCAGCAGCGTTTCTAGCGGGACCTACAATGAGCAGTTCTTC.

CDR3 residues: CASSDLGRARSGANVLTF. The CDR3 region has the DNA TGCGCCAGCAGTGATTTAGGGAGGGCCCGCTCTGGGGCCAACGTCCTGACTTTC. This chain uses TRBV10-2 with TRBJ2-6; 7 bases align to TRBD2. Germline CDR1 WSHSY, CDR2 SAAADI. V lost 3 bases to trimming and J lost 0 bases; unmatched junction nucleotides: 8. The CDR3 has 18 amino acids.

J is TRBJ2-1 and V is TRBV27; TRBD2 matches at 10 bases. Germline loops: CDR1 MNHEY, CDR2 SMNVEV (reference sequence). The ends lost 0 bases at V and 9 bases at J; junction bases unmatched: 5. The length of the CDR3 is 15 residues. DNA of the CDR3: TGTGCCAGCAGTTTATCCAGCGGGAGGGCCCTTGAGCAGTTCTTC. Amino acids: CASSLSSGRALEQFF.

The V and J genes are TRBV9 and TRBJ1-3, with D perhaps matching TRBD1 (5 bases). The V end lost 0 bases, the J end lost 4 bases, and 11 bases lay between the germline ends. This CDR3 has 15 residues. CDR1 SGDLS and CDR2 YYNGEE come from the germline V gene. DNA of the CDR3: TGTGCCAGCAGCGTAGGACAGTTTGTGGGAAACACCATATATTTT. Translated: CASSVGQFVGNTIYF.

V and J are TRBV5-6 and TRBJ2-3, with 11 bases matching TRBD2. The CDR3 has 17 amino acids. Germline lookup yields CDR1 SGHDT and CDR2 YYEEEE. J was trimmed by 0 bases and V by 4 bases; bases with no gene match: 7. CDR3 nucleotide sequence: TGTGCCAGCAGCGCCTTGACTAGCGGGACTAGCACAGATACGCAGTATTTT. It specifies CASSALTSGTSTDTQYF. Supplemented by reference TRBV5-6 and TRBJ2-3, the full variable domain reads DAGVTQSPTHLIKTRGQQVTLRCSPKSGHDTVSWYQQALGQGPQFIFQYYEEEERQRGNFPDRFSGHQFPNYSSELNVNALLLGDSALYLCASSALTSGTSTDTQYFGPGTRLTVL.

The J gene is TRBJ2-7, the V gene TRBV4-1; 7 bases align to TRBD1. Germline V gene lookup returns CDR1 MGHRA and CDR2 YSYEKL. The CDR3 contains 15 residues. With V trimmed by 3 bases and J by 3 bases, 8 bases remained unmatched. CDR3 protein: CASSHATGPNYEQYF. The CDR3 coding sequence is TGCGCCAGCAGCCACGCGACAGGGCCCAACTACGAGCAGTACTTC.

The CDR3 DNA reads TGTGCCAGCTCGGAGGAGGGGGCGTTATTTAATGAGCAGTTCTTC. Translating gives CASSEEGALFNEQFF. The rearrangement links TRBV6-1 to TRBJ2-1; perhaps TRBD1 as D (7 bases). Germline V gene data show CDR1 as MNHNS and CDR2 as SASEGT. The CDR3 totals 15 residues. V was clipped by 8 bases and J by 7 bases, with 21 bases between them.

The chain combines TRBV2 with TRBJ1-5; D is unresolved. CDR3 length equals 14 residues. The germline CDR1 and CDR2 sequences are SNHLY and FYNNEI. V was trimmed by 4 bases and J by 2 bases, leaving 9 bases between them. This CDR3 is CASSGRGGNQPQHF. The CDR3 DNA follows: TGTGCCAGCAGTGGTCGGGGTGGCAATCAGCCCCAGCATTTT.

This clone was recorded a few times. The rearrangement links TRBV6-6 to TRBJ1-6; 10 positions agree with TRBD1. The CDR3 runs to 14 residues. From germline, CDR1 is MNHNY and CDR2 SVGAGI (reference sequence). The V gene end was trimmed by 7 bases and the J gene end by 7 bases; junction bases not matched to a gene: 4. This chain's CDR3 is CASTPGQGNSPLHF. Here the CDR3 DNA reads TGTGCCAGCACCCCGGGACAGGGGAATTCACCCCTCCACTTT.

The V call is TRBV5-6, the J call TRBJ2-2; unclear D gene. Looked up from germline, CDR1 is SGHDT and CDR2 is YYEEEE. This CDR3 comprises 14 residues. The V end was cut by 0 bases, the J end by 1 base, with 4 bases between. The CDR3 protein is CASSLAQNTGELFF. CDR3 coding DNA: TGTGCCAGCAGCTTGGCACAGAACACCGGGGAGCTGTTTTTT.

This rearrangement joins TRBV5-1 to TRBJ1-1, with D unclear. The V end lost 5 bases, the J end lost 6 bases, and 14 bases lay between the germline ends. The germline gives CDR1 SGHRS, CDR2 YFSETQ. There are 13 residues in the CDR3. The CDR3: CASREGGSPEAFF. Here the CDR3 DNA reads TGCGCCAGCAGGGAGGGTGGGTCCCCTGAAGCTTTCTTT.

This clone has only one observation. The rearrangement uses TRBV7-3 and TRBJ2-3; D is possibly TRBD1 (5 bases). This CDR3 is 15 amino acids long. Germline V gene sequence: CDR1 SGHTA, CDR2 FQGTGA. V lost 4 bases and J lost 0, with 11 bases in between. Written as DNA, the CDR3 is TGTGCCAGCAGCTCTAGTGGGGCTAGCACAGATACGCAGTATTTT. It specifies CASSSSGASTDTQYF.

The J gene is TRBJ2-7, the V gene TRBV25-1; 7 nucleotides align to TRBD1. The length of the CDR3 is 16 residues. Unmatched junction bases numbered 18, after V lost 11 bases and J lost 2 bases. Germline V CDR1 and CDR2: MGHDK, SYGVNS. The chain's CDR3 is CASTPQVGGLTYEQYF. The CDR3 DNA reads TGTGCCTCAACGCCCCAGGTAGGGGGCTTAACCTACGAGCAGTACTTC.

On this clone itself: At the DNA level, this CDR3 is encoded by other sequences in the same sample as well. This rearrangement joins TRBV5-1 to TRBJ1-1; D ambiguous. Trimming removed 0 bases from V and 1 base from J, with 7 bases in between. The germline V gene encodes CDR1 SGHRS and CDR2 YFSETQ. This CDR3 has 14 residues. The CDR3 protein is CASSLVAGNTEAFF. For the CDR3, the DNA is TGCGCCAGCAGCTTGGTGGCGGGGAACACTGAAGCTTTCTTT.

This clone was observed a handful of times. In the same sample, other DNA sequences code for this CDR3. The chain couples TRBV2 to TRBJ2-7, with D unresolved. From germline, CDR1 is SNHLY and CDR2 FYNNEI. The CDR3 loop spans 11 amino acids. V lost 3 bases and J lost 3, with 3 bases in between. CDR3 protein: CASSERYEQYF. The CDR3 bases are TGTGCCAGCAGTGAGCGCTACGAGCAGTACTTC. Full variable domain (remainder filled in from reference TRBV2 and TRBJ2-7): EPEVTQTPSHQVTQMGQEVILRCVPISNHLYFYWYRQILGQKVEFLVSFYNNEISEKSEIFDDQFSVERPDGSNFTLKIRSTKLEDSAMYFCASSERYEQYFGPGTRLTVT.

The V call is TRBV6-1, the J call TRBJ1-5, with 7 bases aligning to TRBD1. The CDR3 length is 14 residues. CDR1 MNHNS and CDR2 SASEGT come from the germline V gene. V was pared by 6 bases and J by 7 bases, with 9 bases of the junction left unmatched. The CDR3 sequence is CASRTGQANQPQHF. CDR3 bases: TGTGCCAGCAGGACAGGACAGGCCAACCAGCCCCAGCATTTT.

The V and J genes are TRBV29-1 and TRBJ2-7, with D maybe TRBD1 (5 bases). This CDR3 is built from 16 residues. Germline V gene data show CDR1 as SQVTM and CDR2 as ANQGSEA. V was pared by 2 bases and J by 5 bases, with 22 bases between. CDR3 loop: CSVETVLWDPGNEQYF. CDR3 nucleotides: TGCAGCGTTGAAACGGTACTATGGGATCCAGGGAACGAGCAGTACTTC.

The chain recombines TRBV5-4 with TRBJ1-1; D uncertain. Germline CDR1 and CDR2: SGHNT and YYREEE (reference sequence). V was clipped by 3 bases and J by 0 bases, with 12 bases between them. The CDR3 extends over 15 amino acids. CDR3 sequence (DNA): TGTGCCAGCAGCTCCCCGGCGACATTGAACACTGAAGCTTTCTTT. Residues: CASSSPATLNTEAFF.

V gene TRBV5-1 combines with J gene TRBJ1-1; 7 nucleotides match TRBD1. The CDR3 sequence is 14 residues long. The V gene end was trimmed by 6 bases and the J gene end by 0 bases; junction bases not matched to a gene: 5. CDR1 SGHRS and CDR2 YFSETQ come from the germline V gene. For the CDR3, the DNA is TGCGCCAGCACGGCCACAGGGGTGAACACTGAAGCTTTCTTT. Its translation: CASTATGVNTEAFF. The variable domain in full, with the rest retrieved from reference TRBV5-1 and TRBJ1-1, is KAGVTQTPRYLIKTRGQQVTLSCSPISGHRSVSWYQQTPGQGLQFLFEYFSETQRNKGNFPGRFSGRQFSNSRSEMNVSTLELGDSALYLCASTATGVNTEAFFGQGTRLTVV.

The chain is built from TRBV30 and TRBJ2-3; no clear D gene. The V end was cut by 8 bases, the J end by 8 bases, with 11 bases between. Germline CDR1 and CDR2: GTSNPN and SVGIG (reference sequence). The length of the CDR3 is 10 residues. The CDR3 is CALADGTQYF. The CDR3 bases are TGTGCCCTGGCCGATGGTACGCAGTATTTT.